This TCR beta chain is drawn from a study of cytomegalovirus exposure and HLA in healthy donors. Study background: Ancestry clustering placed around four fifths of a few hundred genotyped donors in the Caucasian-associated cluster.

In the PCR, 60 Vbeta and 13 Jbeta primers were used. TCRdb's table, derived via immunoSEQ multiplex PCR, lists solely in-frame clones and lacks some. The sample lists around 150,000 clones; roughly 76% were seen once. Study-level findings and limits: Sequencing probably produced one cluster of sequence variants that were highly shared. In a later analysis, at a false discovery rate of 0.05, 15,000 to 20,000 TCR beta sequences matched HLA alleles.

Concerning this clone: The antigen is not known.

Looked up from germline, CDR1 is SGHNT and CDR2 is YYREEE (reference sequence). With V trimmed by 0 bases and J by 6 bases, 7 bases remained unmatched. The CDR3 has 17 residues. The gene calls are TRBV5-4 and TRBJ2-2; TRBD1 matches 11 bases. The sample was PBMCs. The sequence derives from a man aged 18 to 29 in good health and CMV-seronegative. This chain's CDR3 is CASSLGTGGARSGELFF. Here the CDR3 DNA reads TGTGCCAGCAGCTTGGGGACAGGGGGCGCGCGGTCCGGGGAGCTGTTTTTT.